This TCR beta chain appears in the sequencing data of a study of blood T cell repertoires in COVID-19. On the study more broadly: The study drew acute and convalescent COVID-19 samples from the United States, Italy and Spain. T cells, B-cell-depleted T cells, or PBMCs provided the cDNA or gDNA that served as material.

Turning to this clone: Other DNA sequences in the sample encode the same CDR3.

The CDR3 length is 14 residues. The germline CDR1 and CDR2 sequences are WNHNN and SYGVQD (reference sequence). V lost 6 bases and J 0 bases, leaving 9 bases between the germline ends. Under the authors' procedure: Amplifying reference gene primers gave estimates of nucleated cell counts. The protocol was immunoSEQ multiplex PCR, while the TCRdb copy is restricted to in-frame clones and leaves out a portion. The V and J calls and clone size come from that table; D and trimming were worked out from the DNA. This sample carries 110,000 to 150,000 clones, 65% to 85% of them seen once, and the ten largest clones take approximately 8%.

The V call is TRBV10-1, the J call TRBJ2-1; D remains ambiguous. This TCR was recovered from a human donor in a cohort sampled during active COVID-19. Sequenced: peripheral blood. CDR3 amino acids: CASSPRSSYNEQFF. The CDR3 DNA follows: TGCGCCAGCAGCCCCCGGAGCTCCTACAATGAGCAGTTCTTC.